Presented here are 5 T cell receptor beta chains from one specimen sequenced in a study of T cell responses to AZD1222 COVID-19 vaccine. Repertoires were generated with immunoSEQ multiplex PCR, while TCRdb's copy carries only in-frame clones and drops some. The sample lists tens of thousands of clones; nearly 90% were seen once. Material: peripheral blood, obtained 28 days after the second AZD1222 dose. Receptors were obtained from an adult who received the AZD1222 COVID-19 vaccine.

The rearrangement joins TRBV10-1 to TRBJ1-6; D unclear. Germline CDR1 WNHNN, CDR2 SYGVQD (reference sequence). The length of the CDR3 is 14 residues. Trimming removed 3 bases at V and 7 bases at J, with 10 bases between. The DNA for the CDR3 is TGCGCCAGCAGTGAAAGAAGATCCAATTCACCCCTCCACTTT. Its translation is CASSERRSNSPLHF.

This clone was detected a few times. V and J are TRBV5-4 and TRBJ1-6, with D hard to call. There are 12 residues in the CDR3. Germline-derived CDR1 and CDR2 are SGHNT and YYREEE (reference sequence). Trimming removed 3 bases from V and 7 bases from J, with 5 bases in between. CDR3 residues: CASSSGNSPLHF. In DNA, the CDR3 is TGTGCCAGCAGCTCGGGGAATTCACCCCTCCACTTT.

The rearrangement uses TRBV7-3 and TRBJ2-5; 15 bases are shared with TRBD2. The CDR3 contains 17 residues. Germline values: CDR1 SGHTA, CDR2 FQGTGA. J was trimmed by 5 bases and V by 4 bases; bases with no gene match: 8. CDR3 amino acids: CASSSGLAGGPGETQYF. The CDR3 DNA reads as TGTGCCAGCAGCTCCGGACTAGCGGGAGGGCCTGGGGAGACCCAGTACTTC.

The CDR3 spells CASSLTTSGGTYEQYF. For the CDR3, the DNA is TGTGCCAGCAGCCTAACGACTAGCGGGGGTACCTACGAGCAGTACTTC. This chain connects TRBV11-3 to TRBJ2-7; 12 nucleotides match TRBD2. In germline, CDR1 is SGHNT, CDR2 YENEEA. J was trimmed by 2 bases and V by 5 bases; bases with no gene match: 7. This CDR3 region has 16 residues.

The rearrangement uses TRBV28 and TRBJ1-2; 9 bases map to TRBD1. Trimming cost V 4 bases and J 3 bases; bases outside gene matches: 9. The germline V gene has CDR1 MDHEN and CDR2 SYDVKM. This CDR3 comprises 16 residues. The CDR3 DNA follows: TGTGCCAGCAGTTATAAACAGGGGGCACCGGACTATGGCTACACCTTC. Its protein product is CASSYKQGAPDYGYTF.